The 3 T cell receptor beta chains presented below share a single source sample, sequenced in a study of CD8+ T cells in alopecia areata. The treatment is: oral pan-JAK inhibitor, 5-10 mg twice daily. RNA extraction was followed by reverse transcription into cDNA, which acted as the sequencing template. Here immunoSEQ multiplex PCR was the method, and the copy in TCRdb shows in-frame clones only, minus some. Found here are more than 90,000 clones, less than 75% of them singletons; the top ten hold more than 9%. The specimen was CD8+ T cells sorted from blood, collected at week 24, from a patient treated with tofacitinib. The receptors stem from a human donor with alopecia areata.

This chain links TRBV29-1 with TRBJ2-2, with TRBD1 matching over 10 bases. CDR1 is SQVTM, CDR2 ANQGSEA, per germline. Trimming removed 7 bases from V and 6 bases from J; junction bases left unmatched: 11. The CDR3 consists of 15 residues. The CDR3 loop is CSAMGTGAPSGELFF. The CDR3 DNA reads as TGCAGCGCCATGGGGACAGGGGCGCCCTCCGGGGAGCTGTTTTTT.

The chain uses TRBV30 and TRBJ2-1, with TRBD1 matching over 9 bases. The length of the CDR3 is 13 residues. Germline V lookup: CDR1 GTSNPN, CDR2 SVGIG (reference sequence). J lost 10 bases, V lost 2 bases, and 6 bases had no gene match. CDR3 coding DNA: TGTGCCTGGAGTCCGACGGGACAGGGCGAGCAGTTCTTC. Translation: CAWSPTGQGEQFF.

The chain couples TRBV29-1 to TRBJ2-5, with a tentative D call TRBD1 (6 bases). Per germline, CDR1 SQVTM and CDR2 ANQGSEA. CDR3 length: 13 residues. The V end was cut by 6 bases, the J end by 5 bases, with 16 bases between. The CDR3 nucleotides read TGCAGCGTGTATTCAGGGGAAGGGGAGACCCAGTACTTC. It translates to CSVYSGEGETQYF.